This T cell receptor (beta chain) is from a study of T-cell memory formation after mild COVID-19 (dated by TCRdb to the early 2020s). Regarding the complete study: TCR sequence clusters from the two donors were found to be largely donor specific. T-cell clones expanding and contracting after mild COVID-19 in two donors were tracked by longitudinal TCRalpha and TCRbeta repertoire sequencing. The cohort comprised two young, previously healthy adult volunteers, one female and one male. The investigation overall reported the following: Some responding clones were found in pre-infection memory, which suggests that pre-existing cross-reactive memory T cells took part in the SARS-CoV-2 response. Only two mild cases were covered by the study, and larger cohorts that include severe cases with pre-infection samples were considered necessary. Contracting CD4+ clones appeared mostly in the CM and EM memory subsets, whereas CD8+ clones were enriched in EMRA. Whether the second-wave clones peaking on day 37 were SARS-CoV-2 specific was not confirmed. Clones contracting from day 15 to 85 had balanced CD4/CD8 phenotypes, while a second wave expanding from day 15 to 37 was biased towards CD4+.

Ficoll-Paque density gradient centrifugation was the method used to isolate PBMCs. The sample was run on an Illumina NovaSeq 6000. cDNA libraries for TCRalpha and TCRbeta were prepared by 5'RACE using constant-segment primers, with sample barcodes and unique molecular identifiers added. Trizol reagent was used to extract RNA from every sample. Library amplification was performed in two PCR steps, and a second sample barcode and Illumina TruSeq adapters were introduced in the second step. Sequencing of libraries was performed on an Illumina NovaSeq with 2 x 150 bp paired-end reads. As for how the authors treated the data: Demultiplexing of reads and collapsing into UMI-guided consensus sequences were performed with migec v1.2.7. Using mixcr v2.1.11, the UMI consensuses were aligned to TRA and TRB V and J templates and assembled into clonotypes. Clonotypes were classified as expanded or contracted when called significant by both edgeR and NoisET, with noise models trained on biological replicates. For edgeR calls, the cutoffs were a false discovery rate-adjusted p below 0.01 and a log2 fold-change threshold of 1. As an exploratory analysis of dynamics, max-normalized trajectories of the 1000 most abundant clonotypes were examined with PCA combined with hierarchical clustering. Separately sequenced CD4+ and CD8+ repertoires were used to assign a CD4 or CD8 phenotype to each responding clone. The public reads were reanalyzed by TCRdb: fastp trimming at Q25, MiXCR alignment, in-frame beta chains only. Identical CDR3 proteins give one entry, which carries the most common genes and DNA. TCRdb's processing, not the authors', yielded these V and J calls. The sample includes roughly 600,000 distinct CDR3 sequences, with 18% observed a single time. The ten largest make up around 12% of the sample.

About this clonotype itself: Its antigen is unknown. It has no much larger one-base neighbor in the sample; base qualities were not kept.

The sequenced sample was PBMCs or a T cell subset sorted from them (not recorded which). The TCR originated in an adult woman who had mild COVID-19 (a few samples of this study predate the infection). The sample titles of this study are shuffled in the database, so cell type and time point are left out; the donor was told from shared clones.

The CDR3 corresponds to CASSAGGNTEAFF. DNA sequence: TGTGCCAGCAGCGCGGGTGGGAACACTGAAGCTTTCTTT. The sequence joins TRBV7-3 to TRBJ1-1, with the D gene not clear enough to name. V lost 5 bases and J lost 1 base; the stretch between them is 8 bases long. The cysteine opens and the phenylalanine closes a CDR3 of 13 amino acids. Only CDR3 DNA remains: 39 bases, in frame from the first base. From the germline V gene, CDR1 is SGHTA and CDR2 is FQGTGA.